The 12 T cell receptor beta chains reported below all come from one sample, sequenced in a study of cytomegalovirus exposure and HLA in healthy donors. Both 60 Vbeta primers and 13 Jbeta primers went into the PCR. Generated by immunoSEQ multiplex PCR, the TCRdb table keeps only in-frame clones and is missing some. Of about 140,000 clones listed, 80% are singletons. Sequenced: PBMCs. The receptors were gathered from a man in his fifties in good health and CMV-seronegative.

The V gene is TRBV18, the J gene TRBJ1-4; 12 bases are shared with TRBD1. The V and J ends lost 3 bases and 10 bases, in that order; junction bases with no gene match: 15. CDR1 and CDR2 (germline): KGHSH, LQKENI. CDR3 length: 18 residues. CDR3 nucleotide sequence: TGTGCCAGCTCACCTCCGGGACAGGGGGCTTCATTGTTGGGAAAACTGTTTTTT. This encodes CASSPPGQGASLLGKLFF.

The CDR3, as DNA: TGTGCCAGCAGTTTATTGGGCAGCCCTTCCGAAGCTTTCTTT. It codes for CASSLLGSPSEAFF. This rearrangement joins TRBV27 to TRBJ1-1, with D unresolved. The V end lost 1 base, the J end lost 8 bases, and 14 bases lay between the germline ends. Germline V lookup: CDR1 MNHEY, CDR2 SMNVEV (reference sequence). The CDR3 is 14 residues long.

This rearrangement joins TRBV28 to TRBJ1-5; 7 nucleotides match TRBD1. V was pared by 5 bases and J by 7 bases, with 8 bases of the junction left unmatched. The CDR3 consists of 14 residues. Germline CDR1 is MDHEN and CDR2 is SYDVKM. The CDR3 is CASSTRGPSQPQHF. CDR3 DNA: TGTGCCAGCAGTACTAGGGGGCCGTCCCAGCCCCAGCATTTT.

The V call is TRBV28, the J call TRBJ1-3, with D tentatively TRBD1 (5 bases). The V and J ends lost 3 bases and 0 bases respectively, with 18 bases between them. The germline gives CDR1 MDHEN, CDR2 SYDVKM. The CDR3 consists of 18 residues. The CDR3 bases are TGTGCCAGCAGTTTTTTAGGAGGGGAATATCTCTCTGGAAACACCATATATTTT. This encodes CASSFLGGEYLSGNTIYF. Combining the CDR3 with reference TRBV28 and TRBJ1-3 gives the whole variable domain DVKVTQSSRYLVKRTGEKVFLECVQDMDHENMFWYRQDPGLGLRLIYFSYDVKMKEKGDIPEGYSVSREKKERFSLILESASTNQTSMYLCASSFLGGEYLSGNTIYFGEGSWLTVV.

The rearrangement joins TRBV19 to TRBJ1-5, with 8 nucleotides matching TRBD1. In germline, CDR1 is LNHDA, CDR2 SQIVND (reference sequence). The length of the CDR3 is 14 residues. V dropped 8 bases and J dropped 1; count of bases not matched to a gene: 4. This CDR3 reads CASDGQGSNQPQHF. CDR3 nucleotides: TGTGCCAGTGACGGACAGGGAAGCAATCAGCCCCAGCATTTT.

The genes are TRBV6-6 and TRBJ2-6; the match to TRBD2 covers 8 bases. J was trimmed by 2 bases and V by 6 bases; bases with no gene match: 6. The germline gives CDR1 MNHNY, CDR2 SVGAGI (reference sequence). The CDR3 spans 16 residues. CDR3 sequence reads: CASSHRRGAGANVLTF. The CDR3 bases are TGTGCCAGCAGCCACCGGCGGGGGGCTGGGGCCAACGTCCTGACTTTC.

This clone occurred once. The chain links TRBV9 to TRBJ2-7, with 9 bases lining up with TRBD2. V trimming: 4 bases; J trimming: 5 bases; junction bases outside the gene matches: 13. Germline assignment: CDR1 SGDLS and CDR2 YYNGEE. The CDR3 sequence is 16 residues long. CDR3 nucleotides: TGTGCCAGCAGCCCTCGGGGTAGCGGGAGAAGCGACGAGCAGTACTTC. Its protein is CASSPRGSGRSDEQYF.

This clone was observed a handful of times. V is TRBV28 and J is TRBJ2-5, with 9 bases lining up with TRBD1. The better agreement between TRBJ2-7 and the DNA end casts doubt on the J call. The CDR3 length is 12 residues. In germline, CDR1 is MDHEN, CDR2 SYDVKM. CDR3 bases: TGTGCCAGGGGGGACAGGGTTCTCGAGCAGTACTTC. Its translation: CARGDRVLEQYF.

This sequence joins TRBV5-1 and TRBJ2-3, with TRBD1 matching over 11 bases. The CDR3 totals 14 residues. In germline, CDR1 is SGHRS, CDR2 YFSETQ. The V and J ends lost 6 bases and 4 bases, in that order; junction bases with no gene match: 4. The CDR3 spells CASTRTGGPDTQYF. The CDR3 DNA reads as TGCGCCAGCACACGGACAGGGGGCCCAGATACGCAGTATTTT. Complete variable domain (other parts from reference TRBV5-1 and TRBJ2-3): KAGVTQTPRYLIKTRGQQVTLSCSPISGHRSVSWYQQTPGQGLQFLFEYFSETQRNKGNFPGRFSGRQFSNSRSEMNVSTLELGDSALYLCASTRTGGPDTQYFGPGTRLTVL.

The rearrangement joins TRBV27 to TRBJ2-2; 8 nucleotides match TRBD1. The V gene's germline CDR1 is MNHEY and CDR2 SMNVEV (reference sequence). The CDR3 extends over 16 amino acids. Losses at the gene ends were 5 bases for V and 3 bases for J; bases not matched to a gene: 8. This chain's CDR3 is CASSASGGGYTGELFF. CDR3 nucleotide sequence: TGTGCCAGCAGTGCTTCAGGGGGCGGGTACACCGGGGAGCTGTTTTTT.

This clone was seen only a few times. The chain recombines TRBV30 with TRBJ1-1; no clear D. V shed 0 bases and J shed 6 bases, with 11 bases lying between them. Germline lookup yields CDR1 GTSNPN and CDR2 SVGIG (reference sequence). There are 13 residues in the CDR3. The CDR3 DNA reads TGTGCCTGGAGTGTATCGGTCGAGGCTGAAGCTTTCTTT. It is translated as CAWSVSVEAEAFF.

The CDR3 nucleotides read TGTGCCAGCAGTGAGTGGGGACTAGCGGCAGATACGCAGTATTTT. This codes for CASSEWGLAADTQYF. The rearrangement uses TRBV2 and TRBJ2-3; 11 bases agree with TRBD2. J lost 4 bases, V lost 3 bases, and 3 bases had no gene match. The germline gives CDR1 SNHLY, CDR2 FYNNEI. This CDR3 contains 15 residues.